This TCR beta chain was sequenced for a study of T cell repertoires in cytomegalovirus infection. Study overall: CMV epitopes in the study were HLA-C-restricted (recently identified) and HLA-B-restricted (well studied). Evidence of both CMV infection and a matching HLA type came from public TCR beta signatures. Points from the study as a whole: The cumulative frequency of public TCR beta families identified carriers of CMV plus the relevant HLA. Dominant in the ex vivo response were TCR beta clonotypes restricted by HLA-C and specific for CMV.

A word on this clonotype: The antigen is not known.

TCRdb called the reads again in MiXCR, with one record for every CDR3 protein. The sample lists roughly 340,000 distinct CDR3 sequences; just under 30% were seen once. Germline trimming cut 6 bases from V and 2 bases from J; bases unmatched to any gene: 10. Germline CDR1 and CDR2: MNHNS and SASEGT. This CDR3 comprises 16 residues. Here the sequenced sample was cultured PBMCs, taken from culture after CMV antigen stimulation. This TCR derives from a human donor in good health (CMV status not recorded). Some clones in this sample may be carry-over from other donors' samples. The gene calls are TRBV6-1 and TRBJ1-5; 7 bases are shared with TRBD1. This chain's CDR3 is CASRADRDMGNQPQHF. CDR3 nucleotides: TGTGCCAGCAGAGCAGACAGGGATATGGGCAATCAGCCCCAGCATTTT.